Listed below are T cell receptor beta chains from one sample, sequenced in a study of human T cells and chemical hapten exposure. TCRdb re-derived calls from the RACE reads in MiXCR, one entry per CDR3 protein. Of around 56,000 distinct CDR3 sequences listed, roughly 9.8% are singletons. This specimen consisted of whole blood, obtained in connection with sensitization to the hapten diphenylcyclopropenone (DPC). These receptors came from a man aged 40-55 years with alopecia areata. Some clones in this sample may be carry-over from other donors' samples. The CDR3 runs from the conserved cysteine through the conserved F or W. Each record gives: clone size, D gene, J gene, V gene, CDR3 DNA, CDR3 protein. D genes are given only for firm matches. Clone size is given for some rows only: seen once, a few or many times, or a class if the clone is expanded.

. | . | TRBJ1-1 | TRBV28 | TGTGCCAGCAGCTTCGACAGCACTGAAGCTTTCTTT | CASSFDSTEAFF
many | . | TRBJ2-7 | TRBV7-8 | TGTGCCAGCAGCTCATCCATCGGGCAGGATCTCGAGCAGTACTTC | CASSSSIGQDLEQYF
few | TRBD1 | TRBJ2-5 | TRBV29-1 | TGCAGCGTCCCTCGGGGGCCGGGACAGGGGCTGGAGACCCAGTACTTC | CSVPRGPGQGLETQYF
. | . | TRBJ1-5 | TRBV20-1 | TGCAGTGCCTACGGACGCTTCAATCAGCCCCAGCATTTT | CSAYGRFNQPQHF
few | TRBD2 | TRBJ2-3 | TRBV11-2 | TGTGCCAGCAGCCTAATCACTAGCGGGACCGATACGCAGTATTTT | CASSLITSGTDTQYF
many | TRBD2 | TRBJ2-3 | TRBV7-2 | TGTGCCAGCAGCAAAACTAGCGGCCGGAACACAGATACGCAGTATTTT | CASSKTSGRNTDTQYF
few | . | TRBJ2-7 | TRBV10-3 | TGTGCCATCAGTGAGTCGAACCGGGGAACGGGCGAGCAGTACTTC | CAISESNRGTGEQYF
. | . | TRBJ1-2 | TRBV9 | TGTGCCAGCAGCGTAGGACAGCACTCATGGGGGGTTAACTATGGCTACACCTTC | CASSVGQHSWGVNYGYTF
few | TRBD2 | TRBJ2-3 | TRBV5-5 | TGTGCCAGCAGCTCCGGGACTACTACAGATACGCAGTATTTT | CASSSGTTTDTQYF
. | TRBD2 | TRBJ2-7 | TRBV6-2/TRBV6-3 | TGTGCCAGCAGTGGTCGGACTAGCGGGAGGATATTCTACGAGCAGTACTTC | CASSGRTSGRIFYEQYF
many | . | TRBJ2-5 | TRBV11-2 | TGTGCCAGCAGCTCCGGGGTCCAAGAGACCCAGTACTTC | CASSSGVQETQYF
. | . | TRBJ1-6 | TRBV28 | TGTGCCAGCAGTTTAATAAGGGAGTCACCCCTCCACTTT | CASSLIRESPLHF
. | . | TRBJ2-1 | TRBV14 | TGTGCCAGCAGCCCCGCGTATTCTAGCTCCTACAATGAGCAGTTCTTC | CASSPAYSSSYNEQFF
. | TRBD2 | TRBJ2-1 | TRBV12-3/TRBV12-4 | TGTGCCAGCAGCCGTACTAGCGGGAGAGACAATGAGCAGTTCTTC | CASSRTSGRDNEQFF
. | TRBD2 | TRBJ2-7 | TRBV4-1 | TGCGCCAGCAGCCAAGACTTCCTAGCGGGAGGGGTCTACGAGCAGTACTTC | CASSQDFLAGGVYEQYF
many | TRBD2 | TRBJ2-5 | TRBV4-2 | TGTGCCAGCAGCCAAGATCAGAGCGGGAGTGAGACCCAGTACTTC | CASSQDQSGSETQYF
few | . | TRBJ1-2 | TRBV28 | TGTGCCAGCAGTTTATTACGGGAAACTAACTATGGCTACACCTTC | CASSLLRETNYGYTF
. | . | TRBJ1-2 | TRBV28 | TGTGCCAGCAGTTTTGGGGACGAGGTAACTGGCTACACCTTC | CASSFGDEVTGYTF
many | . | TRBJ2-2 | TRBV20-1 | TGCAGTGCTACAAGGCACGGCGGAGGGACCGGGGAGCTGTTTTTT | CSATRHGGGTGELFF
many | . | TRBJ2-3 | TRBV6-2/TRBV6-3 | TGTGCCAGCAGTTACTCGATTCATTCAGATACGCAGTATTTT | CASSYSIHSDTQYF
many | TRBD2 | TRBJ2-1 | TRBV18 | TGTGCCAGCTCACCGGGGGGGAGGAGCGACAATGAGCAGTTCTTC | CASSPGGRSDNEQFF
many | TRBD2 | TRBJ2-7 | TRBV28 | TGTGCCAGCAGTCCCCTCCCGAGCGGGAATGACCACGAGCAGTACTTC | CASSPLPSGNDHEQYF
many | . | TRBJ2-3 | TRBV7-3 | TGTGCCAGCAGCTCCTATCTGGAAAATACGCAGTATTTT | CASSSYLENTQYF
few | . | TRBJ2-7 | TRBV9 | TGTGCCAGCAGCGGGTTCTACGAGCAGTACTTC | CASSGFYEQYF
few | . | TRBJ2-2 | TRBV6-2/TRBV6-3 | TGTGCCAGCAGTTACTCGGGAAATGCCGGGGAGCTGTTTTTT | CASSYSGNAGELFF
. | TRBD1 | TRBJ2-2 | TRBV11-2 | TGTGCCAGCAGCTTAATTGACAGGGACACCGGGGAGCTGTTTTTT | CASSLIDRDTGELFF
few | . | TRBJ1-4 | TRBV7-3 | TGTGCCAGCAGCTTATCCAGGGGTGAAAAACTGTTTTTT | CASSLSRGEKLFF
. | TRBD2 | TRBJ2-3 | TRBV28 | TGTGCCAGCAGCCGTACTAGCGGGAGTACGCAGTATTTT | CASSRTSGSTQYF
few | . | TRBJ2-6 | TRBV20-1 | TGCAGTGCTAGAGATGATTTCTCTGGGGCCAACGTCCTGACTTTC | CSARDDFSGANVLTF
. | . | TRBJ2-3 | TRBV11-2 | TGTGCCAGCAGCTTAAAGGGAAATACGCAGTATTTT | CASSLKGNTQYF
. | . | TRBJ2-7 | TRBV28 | TGTGCCAGCAGGGGGGGAAGCGAGCAGTACTTC | CASRGGSEQYF
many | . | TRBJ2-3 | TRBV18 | TGTGCCAGCTCACCACGCACGTCAAGCACAGATACGCAGTATTTT | CASSPRTSSTDTQYF
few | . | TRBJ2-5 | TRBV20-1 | TGCAGTGCTCCCGCTAGGTGGGAGACCCAGTACTTC | CSAPARWETQYF
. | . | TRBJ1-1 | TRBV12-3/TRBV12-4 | TGTGCCAGCAGTTTGAGTCTCGGTGCGGGAAGTGGAGCTTTCTTT | CASSLSLGAGSGAFF
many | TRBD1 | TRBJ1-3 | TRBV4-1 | TGCGCCAGCAGCCAAGGGGACAGGGGGTCTGGAAACACCATATATTTT | CASSQGDRGSGNTIYF
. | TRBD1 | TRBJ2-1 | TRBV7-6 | TGTGCCAGCAGCTTATTAGCCGGGACAGCCTACAATGAGCAGTTCTTC | CASSLLAGTAYNEQFF
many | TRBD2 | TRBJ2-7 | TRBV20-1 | TGCAGTGCCCAAAGACTAGCGGGAGTCGGCGAGCAGTACTTC | CSAQRLAGVGEQYF
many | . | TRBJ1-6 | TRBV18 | TGTGCCAGCTCCGACCAGGGTGGAAATTCACCCCTCCACTTT | CASSDQGGNSPLHF
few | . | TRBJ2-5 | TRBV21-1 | TGTGCCAGCAGACACAGACAGGGTCAAGAGACCCAGTACTTC | CASRHRQGQETQYF
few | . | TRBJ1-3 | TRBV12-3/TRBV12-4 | TGTGCCAGCAGTTTAGATCAGGGGTCGAGGGGAAACACCATATATTTT | CASSLDQGSRGNTIYF
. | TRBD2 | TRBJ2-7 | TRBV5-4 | TGTGCCAGCAGCTCCTTGAGCGGGAGGATCGACGAGCAGTACTTC | CASSSLSGRIDEQYF
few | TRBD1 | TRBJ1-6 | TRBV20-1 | TGCAGTGCCAAACACGGACAGGGGTATTCACCCCTCCACTTT | CSAKHGQGYSPLHF
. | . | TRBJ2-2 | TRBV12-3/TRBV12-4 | TGTGCCAGCAGGGACCTCAGCAGCGCGAACACCGGGGAGCTGTTTTTT | CASRDLSSANTGELFF
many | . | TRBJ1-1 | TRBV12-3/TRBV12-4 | TGTGCCAGCAGTTTTTCAGTCTACACTGAAGCTTTCTTT | CASSFSVYTEAFF
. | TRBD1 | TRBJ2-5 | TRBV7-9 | TGTGCCAGCAGCCCTGCACAAGCCGGGACAGCACAAGAGACCCAGTACTTC | CASSPAQAGTAQETQYF
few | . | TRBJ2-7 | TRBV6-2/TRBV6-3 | TGTGCCAGCAGCCACACGTACGAGCAGTACTTC | CASSHTYEQYF
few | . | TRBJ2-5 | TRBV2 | TGTGCCAGCAGGCCTGTGGGTACAGGAGAACGACAAGAGACCCAGTACTTC | CASRPVGTGERQETQYF
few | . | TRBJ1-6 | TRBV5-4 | TGTGCCAGCAGCTTGGAGTTGCCAGGGACTAATTCACCCCTCCACTTT | CASSLELPGTNSPLHF
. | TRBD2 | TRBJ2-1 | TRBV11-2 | TGTGCCAGCAGCGCGGGGACTAGCGGGAGCACGAATGAGCAGTTCTTC | CASSAGTSGSTNEQFF
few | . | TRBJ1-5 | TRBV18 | TGTGCCAGCTCATCACAGGAGACCAATCAGCCCCAGCATTTT | CASSSQETNQPQHF
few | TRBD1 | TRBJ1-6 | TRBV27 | TGTGCCAGCAGTTTATGGGGCCAGGGGGCTTCACCCCTCCACTTT | CASSLWGQGASPLHF
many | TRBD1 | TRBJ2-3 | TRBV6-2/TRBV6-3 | TGTGCCAGCAGTTACTCGAGGACCGGGACAGGGCTCACAGATACGCAGTATTTT | CASSYSRTGTGLTDTQYF
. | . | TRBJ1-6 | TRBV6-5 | TGTGCCAGCAGTTCCCCCGGGGGGAGGCTAAAGGTCTCACCCCTCCACTTT | CASSSPGGRLKVSPLHF
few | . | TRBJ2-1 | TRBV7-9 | TGTGCCAGCAGCTTAGGGAGCTATGAGCAGTTCTTC | CASSLGSYEQFF
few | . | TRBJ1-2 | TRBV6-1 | TGTGCCAGCAGTGAAGGGAGAGGGACCCTCTATGGCTACACCTTC | CASSEGRGTLYGYTF